The rows below give T cell receptor beta chains drawn from one sample of a study of T cell responses to AZD1222 COVID-19 vaccine. TCRdb's copy holds only in-frame clones and misses some; the assay was immunoSEQ multiplex PCR. This sample has 70,000 to 95,000 clones, with roughly 90% found just once. This sample comprised peripheral blood, obtained on day 0 of MenACWY control vaccination. The receptors were gathered from an adult in good health. Both conserved end residues are part of each CDR3. D genes are given only for firm matches.

J gene | D gene | V gene | CDR3 protein | CDR3 DNA
TRBJ1-2 | TRBD1 | TRBV15 | CATSRVIGQENYGYTF | TGTGCCACCAGCAGAGTTATCGGACAGGAGAACTATGGCTACACCTTC
TRBJ1-5 | . | TRBV4-3 | CASSQDHPQKNQPQHF | TGCGCCAGCAGCCAAGATCATCCGCAAAAGAATCAGCCCCAGCATTTT
TRBJ1-2 | . | TRBV7-2 | CASSPDRNYGYTF | TGTGCCAGCAGTCCGGACAGAAACTATGGCTACACCTTC
TRBJ2-5 | TRBD1 | TRBV6-2/TRBV6-3 | CASSYSDRETQYF | TGTGCCAGCAGTTACTCGGACAGGGAGACCCAGTACTTC
TRBJ1-1 | . | TRBV12-3/TRBV12-4 | CASIPRGTEAFF | TGTGCCAGCATCCCAAGGGGCACTGAAGCTTTCTTT
TRBJ1-4 | TRBD1 | TRBV5-4 | CASSRDRYTEKLFF | TGTGCCAGCAGCAGGGACAGGTATACTGAAAAACTGTTTTTT
TRBJ2-1 | . | TRBV7-9 | CASSLSTGSYNEQFF | TGTGCCAGCAGCTTAAGCACGGGCTCCTACAATGAGCAGTTCTTC
TRBJ1-5 | . | TRBV30 | CAWSGDSNQPQHF | TGTGCCTGGTCAGGGGATAGCAATCAGCCCCAGCATTTT
TRBJ1-1 | . | TRBV9 | CASSVEDGQEAFF | TGTGCCAGCAGCGTAGAGGACGGACAAGAAGCTTTCTTT
TRBJ1-6 | . | TRBV9 | CASSVESGNSPLHF | TGTGCCAGCAGCGTAGAGTCGGGAAATTCACCCCTCCACTTT
TRBJ1-2 | TRBD1 | TRBV27 | CASSRDRAYGYTF | TGTGCCAGCAGTAGGGACAGGGCCTATGGCTACACCTTC
TRBJ2-2 | TRBD1 | TRBV10-3 | CAISESSGGTGELFF | TGTGCCATCAGTGAGTCCTCAGGGGGCACCGGGGAGCTGTTTTTT